This T cell receptor beta chain came from a study of cytomegalovirus exposure and HLA in healthy donors. The wider study: A later analysis reported the same platform for the 120 validation repertoires and the 666 first-cohort repertoires. Points from the study as a whole: In vitro data verified a few CMV-associated chains as specific for CMV antigens. High specificity and sensitivity for cytomegalovirus status were reported for the classifier.

A single count supports this clone. The antigen is unknown. Germline V gene sequence: CDR1 KGHSH, CDR2 LQKENI. Trimming stripped 3 bases from V and 1 base from J, with 15 bases between. The CDR3 loop spans 16 amino acids. The donors formed part of the 120-subject validation cohort, distinct from the 666-subject first cohort. Data came from immunoSEQ multiplex PCR; TCRdb stores just in-frame clones and leaves some out. The sample lists over 150,000 clones; just over 85% were seen once. The receptor comes from a human donor in good health. The rearrangement links TRBV18 to TRBJ1-1, with D perhaps matching TRBD1 (5 bases). The sample consisted of PBMCs. CDR3 bases: TGTGCCAGCTCACCCGAAGTTATAGACAGGAACACTGAAGCTTTCTTT. It encodes CASSPEVIDRNTEAFF.